At least ten counts were recorded for the clone carrying this TCR beta chain. The antigen is undetermined. TCRdb passed the reads through MiXCR, listing each CDR3 protein once. The repertoire holds tens of thousands of distinct CDR3 sequences, with around 21% as singletons. This record belongs to a study of T cell repertoires in cytomegalovirus infection. Study in general: CMV epitopes in the study were HLA-C-restricted (recently identified) and HLA-B-restricted (well studied). Carrying CMV and the relevant HLA type showed in public TCR beta signatures. Overall study results and limits: Across the ex vivo response, the dominant clonotypes were HLA-C-restricted CMV-specific TCR beta clonotypes. Carriage of CMV together with the relevant HLA was identifiable through cumulative public TCR beta family frequency.

Unmatched junction bases numbered 4, after V lost 7 bases and J lost 3 bases. Per germline, CDR1 MNHNS and CDR2 SASEGT. CDR3 size: 13 residues. The clonotype was recovered from a human donor in good health (CMV status not recorded). Some clones in this sample may be carry-over from other donors' samples. The rearrangement uses TRBV6-1 and TRBJ2-7; 9 bases line up with TRBD1. The sequencing used CD8+ T cells from cultured PBMCs, collected from culture after CMV antigen stimulation. The CDR3 protein is CASIGTGLYEQYF. Written as DNA, the CDR3 is TGTGCCAGCATCGGGACAGGGCTCTACGAGCAGTACTTC.